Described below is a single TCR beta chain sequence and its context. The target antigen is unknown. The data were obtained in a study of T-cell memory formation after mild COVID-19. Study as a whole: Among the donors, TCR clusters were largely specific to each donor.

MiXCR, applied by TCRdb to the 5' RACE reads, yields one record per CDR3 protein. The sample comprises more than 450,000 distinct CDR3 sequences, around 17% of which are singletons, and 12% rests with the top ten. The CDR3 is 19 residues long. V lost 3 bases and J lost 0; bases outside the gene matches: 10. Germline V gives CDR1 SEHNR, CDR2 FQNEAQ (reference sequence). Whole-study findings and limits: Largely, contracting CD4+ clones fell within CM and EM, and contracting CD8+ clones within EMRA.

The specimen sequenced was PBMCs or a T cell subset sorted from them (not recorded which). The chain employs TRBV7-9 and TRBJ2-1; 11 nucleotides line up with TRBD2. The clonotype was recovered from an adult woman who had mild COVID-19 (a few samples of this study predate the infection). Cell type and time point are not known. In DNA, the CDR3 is TGTGCCAGCAGCTTCCCGGGACTAGCGGAGGAGAGCTCCTACAATGAGCAGTTCTTC. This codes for CASSFPGLAEESSYNEQFF.